The 29 T cell receptor beta chains listed next were all sequenced from one sample in a study of CD8+CD57+ T cells in acquired aplastic anemia. The authors sequenced patients whose flow cytometry had shown CD8+CD57+ cell expansion. Profiling of TCR beta VDJ combinations and CDR3 sequences used genomic DNA as template. TCRdb reprocessed the reads with MiXCR, giving one entry per CDR3 protein. The data contain 150,000 to 180,000 distinct CDR3 sequences, about 48% of them singletons. The sample consisted of sorted CD4+, CD8+, or CD8+CD57+ T cells (not recorded which) from PBMCs. The source is a human donor with aplastic anemia.

The rearrangement joins TRBV7-8 to TRBJ1-2; 7 bases align to TRBD1. Germline V CDR1 and CDR2: SGHVS, FQNEAQ. The J segment lost 3 bases and the V segment lost 2 bases, leaving 3 bases of the junction unmatched. The CDR3 totals 14 residues. The CDR3: CASSLRGQYYGYTF. CDR3 sequence (DNA): TGTGCCAGCAGCTTACGGGGACAGTACTATGGCTACACCTTC.

Comments on this clonotype: Compared with germline, one end of the junction differs, possibly owing to a read error. J is TRBJ2-2 and V is TRBV7-2; TRBD1 is a possible D gene (6 bases). CDR3 size: 16 residues. From germline, CDR1 is SGHTA and CDR2 FQGNSA. Here the CDR3 reads CASSLAPTGFGGELFF. Here the CDR3 DNA reads TGTGCCAGCAGTTTAGCACCAACAGGGTTCGGCGGGGAGCTGTTTTTT.

This clonotype was detected once. The chain has TRBV7-2 and TRBJ2-2, with D perhaps given as TRBD1 or TRBD2 (5 bases each). Per the germline V gene, CDR1 is SGHTA and CDR2 is FQGNSA. CDR3 length equals 14 residues. The V end was cut by 3 bases, the J end by 6 bases, with 11 bases between. CDR3 in amino acids: CASSFQGGSGELFF. The CDR3 coding sequence is TGTGCCAGCAGCTTTCAGGGCGGGTCCGGGGAGCTGTTTTTT.

J is TRBJ1-2 and V is TRBV2; no definite D call. CDR3 length: 11 residues. The germline V and J ends were trimmed by 4 bases and 7 bases, with 7 bases remaining between them. In germline, CDR1 is SNHLY, CDR2 FYNNEI. The CDR3, as DNA: TGTGCCAGCAGTGTGGGCGGTGGCTACACCTTC. It codes for CASSVGGGYTF.

The chain couples TRBV19 to TRBJ2-3, with D possibly matching TRBD1 (6 bases). CDR3 length equals 13 residues. Trimming took off 6 bases at V and 3 bases at J, with 10 bases between the two ends. Germline CDR1 is LNHDA and CDR2 is SQIVND (reference sequence). CDR3 bases: TGTGCCAGTAGCGACACAGGGACAGATACGCAGTATTTT. This encodes CASSDTGTDTQYF.

This clonotype has at least ten counts. The V gene is TRBV7-6, the J gene TRBJ2-3; TRBD2 is a possible D gene (5 bases). The CDR3 is 15 residues long. V was shortened by 6 bases and J by 1 base, with 14 bases between the two germline ends. Germline V CDR1 and CDR2: SGHVS, FNYEAQ. CDR3 sequence (DNA): TGTGCCAGCAGTTCACCCAACGGGGGCACAGATACGCAGTATTTT. Its protein is CASSSPNGGTDTQYF.

J is TRBJ2-1 and V is TRBV6-1; 8 bases are shared with TRBD1. The CDR3 has 15 residues. The V segment lost 5 bases and the J segment 2 bases; nucleotides outside the gene matches: 5. Germline V gives CDR1 MNHNS, CDR2 SASEGT. CDR3 region: CASSKDREAYNEQFF. The CDR3 nucleotides read TGTGCCAGCAGTAAGGACAGGGAAGCCTACAATGAGCAGTTCTTC.

This clonotype has a count of ten or more. The rearrangement joins TRBV4-2 to TRBJ1-1; D gene unclear. Trimming pared 4 bases from V and 2 bases from J, leaving 11 bases between. CDR1 LGHNA and CDR2 YNFKEQ come from the germline V gene. The CDR3 has 14 residues. The CDR3 protein is CASSRQTENTEAFF. The CDR3 coding sequence is TGTGCCAGCAGCCGGCAGACGGAAAACACTGAAGCTTTCTTT.

This clonotype has just one count. Being one base from a much bigger clone, this may be a read error. The chain has TRBV4-1 and TRBJ2-3; unclear D gene. Germline-derived CDR1 and CDR2 are MGHRA and YSYEKL. The CDR3 sequence is 15 residues long. The CDR3 DNA sequence: TGCGCCAGCAGCCCCCTTGGGGTAAGCACAGATACGCGGTATTTT. It specifies CASSPLGVSTDTRYF.

Notes on this clonotype: The conserved final phenylalanine or tryptophan is absent from the CDR3, which likely points to a read error. The V call is TRBV10-2, the J call TRBJ1-2; no clear D gene. Germline V gene sequence: CDR1 WSHSY, CDR2 SAAADI. Between the trimmed V and J ends, which lost 3 bases and 3 bases, there was a span of 14 bases. CDR3 length: 15 residues. Here the CDR3 DNA reads TGCGCCAGCAGTGAAAGCAACCCGCCCGACTATGGCTACACCCTC. This sequence encodes CASSESNPPDYGYTL.

Regarding this clonotype: Germline is not matched at one junction end, which may reflect a read error. V and J are TRBV20-1 and TRBJ1-1, with TRBD1 matching 8 bases. The length of the CDR3 is 13 residues. Germline assignment: CDR1 DFQATT and CDR2 SNEGSKA (reference sequence). Here the CDR3 reads CSALTGENTKAFF. The CDR3 DNA is TGCAGTGCCCTGACAGGGGAGAACACTAAAGCTTTCTTT.

This clonotype was seen more than once but under ten times. The chain is built from TRBV24-1 and TRBJ2-7; D possibly corresponds to TRBD2 (6 bases). The CDR3 sequence is 11 residues long. Germline V gene sequence: CDR1 KGHDR, CDR2 SFDVKD. Deletions cut 0 bases from V and 12 bases from J, with 8 bases between. The CDR3 bases are TGTGCCACCAGTGATTTGGCGGGAAGGTACTTC. This sequence encodes CATSDLAGRYF.

This clonotype showed up many times. The genes are TRBV7-9 and TRBJ2-5, with 8 bases that match TRBD2. This CDR3 has 14 amino acids. J gave up 1 base and V 5 bases, and 3 bases lay outside the gene matches. CDR1 is SEHNR and CDR2 is FQNEAQ in the germline V gene (reference sequence). The CDR3 DNA sequence: TGTGCCAGCAGCACCACTAGCGGCCAAGAGACCCAGTACTTC. It specifies CASSTTSGQETQYF.

This clonotype was seen only once. A much larger clonotype is one base distant, so this may be a read error. The chain combines TRBV9 with TRBJ1-1; TRBD1 agrees at 8 bases. The CDR3 extends over 16 amino acids. With 6 bases clipped from V and 9 bases from J, the junction kept 19 bases outside the gene matches. The germline V gene encodes CDR1 SGDLS and CDR2 YYNGEE. The CDR3 region is CASNSPGTGQPGKAFF. CDR3 nucleotide sequence: TGTGCCAGCAACTCCCCCGGGACAGGTCAACCCGGAAAAGCTTTCTTT.

The chain joins TRBV12-3 or TRBV12-4 to TRBJ1-6, with no clear D. Trimming pared 5 bases from V and 10 bases from J, leaving 9 bases between. The CDR3 contains 12 residues. Here the CDR3 DNA reads TGTGCCAGCAGTCCAGCGGGCTCACCCCTCCACTTT. It codes for CASSPAGSPLHF.

This clonotype was seen at least ten times. The CDR3, as DNA: TGTGCCAGCAGCCCATTCCAATGGACAGGGAATCAGCCCCAGCATTTT. Amino acids: CASSPFQWTGNQPQHF. The chain recombines TRBV4-2 with TRBJ1-5; 8 positions match TRBD1. Germline-derived CDR1 and CDR2 are LGHNA and YNFKEQ. Trimming at V came to 4 bases and at J to 4 bases, leaving 9 bases not matched to a gene. The CDR3 has 16 residues.

The chain carries TRBV2 and TRBJ1-3; maybe TRBD1 (5 bases). CDR3 size: 15 residues. CDR1 is SNHLY and CDR2 is FYNNEI in the germline V gene. Trimming cost V 4 bases and J 1 base, with 11 bases left between them. The CDR3 sequence: CASSVGRDSGNTIYF. DNA for the CDR3: TGTGCCAGCAGTGTGGGCAGGGATTCTGGAAACACCATATATTTT.

As regards this clonotype: One end of the junction does not line up with germline, which may come from a read error. This sequence joins TRBV13 and TRBJ2-1, with D maybe TRBD1 (5 bases). Germline V gene lookup returns CDR1 PRHDT and CDR2 FYEKMQ (reference sequence). The CDR3 loop spans 14 amino acids. As DNA, the CDR3 is TGTGCCAGCAGCGTAGGGGCGTCCTACAATGAGCAGTTCTTC. Translated: CASSVGASYNEQFF.

V and J are TRBV29-1 and TRBJ2-6; D is perhaps TRBD1 (5 bases). Trimming took 7 bases from V and 4 from J, leaving 14 bases between them. The CDR3 sequence is 14 residues long. Per the germline V gene, CDR1 is SQVTM and CDR2 is ANQGSEA. CDR3 protein: CSENRTSGANVLTF. CDR3 coding DNA: TGCAGCGAGAACAGGACCTCAGGGGCCAACGTCCTGACTTTC.

The chain joins TRBV24-1 to TRBJ2-7, with 7 bases matching TRBD1. In germline, CDR1 is KGHDR, CDR2 SFDVKD. The V and J ends lost 2 bases and 7 bases, in that order; junction bases with no gene match: 10. This CDR3 contains 15 residues. In DNA, the CDR3 is TGTGCCACCAGTGATTCGTCACAGGGGAGTAATGAGCAGTACTTC. This encodes CATSDSSQGSNEQYF.

The chain uses TRBV10-3 and TRBJ2-7; either TRBD1 or TRBD2 may fit D (5 bases each). Germline CDR1 reads ENHRY; CDR2 reads SYGVKD. The CDR3 runs to 13 residues. The V and J ends lost 9 bases and 2 bases respectively, with 14 bases between them. Here the CDR3 DNA reads TGTGCCATTTCGGGGCAGAGAACCTACGAGCAGTACTTC. Protein product: CAISGQRTYEQYF.

There are a few counts of this clonotype. The chain joins TRBV29-1 to TRBJ1-2; tentatively, D is TRBD1 (5 bases). CDR1 is SQVTM and CDR2 is ANQGSEA in the germline V gene. V was clipped by 3 bases and J by 7 bases, with 12 bases between them. The CDR3 is 12 residues long. CDR3 sequence: CSVDRGRGGYTF. DNA for the CDR3: TGCAGCGTTGATAGGGGAAGGGGTGGCTACACCTTC. The complete variable domain, with remaining parts taken from reference TRBV29-1 and TRBJ1-2, reads SAVISQKPSRDICQRGTSLTIQCQVDSQVTMMFWYRQQPGQSLTLIATANQGSEATYESGFVIDKFPISRPNLTFSTLTVSNMSPEDSSIYLCSVDRGRGGYTFGSGTRLTVV.

This clonotype was detected a few times. This may be a read error, as it is one base from a much larger clone. The chain is built from TRBV11-2 and TRBJ2-5, with a weak D call TRBD2 (7 bases). The CDR3 is 19 amino acids. From germline, CDR1 is SGHAT and CDR2 FQNNGV. With 1 base removed from V and 3 bases from J, the gap between germline ends came to 24 bases. CDR3 amino acids: CASSLGLLRRGARKETQYF. CDR3 bases: TGTGCCAGCAGCTTAGGCCTCTTAAGACGGGGGGCGCGGAAAGAGACCCAGTACTTC.

The gene calls are TRBV24-1 and TRBJ2-1; 14 bases match TRBD2. The CDR3 has 15 residues. CDR1 and CDR2 from the germline V gene are KGHDR and SFDVKD. Trimming removed 6 bases from V and 5 bases from J; junction bases left unmatched: 2. The CDR3 DNA reads TGTGCCACCAGTAAGGGACTAGCGGGAGACAATGAGCAGTTCTTC. This codes for CATSKGLAGDNEQFF.

This clonotype has ten or more counts. The V call is TRBV9, the J call TRBJ1-2; perhaps TRBD1 as D (6 bases). The CDR3 runs 13 residues. Germline V gene sequence: CDR1 SGDLS, CDR2 YYNGEE. V gave up 3 bases and J gave up 4 bases, with 10 bases separating them. CDR3 DNA: TGTGCCAGCAGCGGGGGGCGGCTCTATGGCTACACCTTC. Its protein is CASSGGRLYGYTF.

The V and J genes are TRBV25-1 and TRBJ1-1, with D possibly TRBD1 on 6 matching bases. Trimming removed 2 bases at V and 10 bases at J, with 14 bases between. Germline loops: CDR1 MGHDK, CDR2 SYGVNS. The CDR3 consists of 13 residues. This CDR3 is CASSEGGRRGAFF. CDR3 DNA: TGTGCCAGCAGTGAAGGGGGGCGTAGAGGAGCTTTCTTT.

The gene calls are TRBV12-3 or TRBV12-4 and TRBJ2-7, with 9 bases fitting TRBD1. The CDR3 length is 14 residues. Trimming removed 6 bases from V and 6 bases from J; junction bases left unmatched: 9. The CDR3 bases are TGTGCCAGCAGGACCGGGACAGGGACCTGCGAGCAGTACTTC. It translates to CASRTGTGTCEQYF.

The J gene is TRBJ1-1, the V gene TRBV9, with no clear D. The CDR3 runs 15 residues. Germline lookup yields CDR1 SGDLS and CDR2 YYNGEE. V was shortened by 0 bases and J by 0 bases, with 9 bases between the two germline ends. As DNA, the CDR3 is TGTGCCAGCAGCGTAGCTACAGACTTGAACACTGAAGCTTTCTTT. Protein: CASSVATDLNTEAFF.

Remarks on this clonotype: Given the absence of the conserved phenylalanine or tryptophan at the CDR3 end, a read error is likely. The chain links TRBV29-1 to TRBJ1-1; D remains unclear. The CDR3 runs 12 residues. Per germline, CDR1 SQVTM and CDR2 ANQGSEA. V was cut by 7 bases and J by 5 bases, with 14 bases left in between. In DNA form, the CDR3 reads TGCAGCGCTAGGACTTCGGGGACTGAAGCTTTCTTA. This encodes CSARTSGTEAFL.